The sequence of this T cell receptor (beta chain) was determined in a study of CD8 T cells in ankylosing spondylitis. Overall study findings and caveats: The authors reported significant enrichment of disease-linked clones in matched ankylosing spondylitis synovial fluid. Apparently characteristic of ankylosing spondylitis blood was a TCR beta motif (fewer than ten highly homologous variants). Peripheral blood samples showed relatively rare disease-linked clones, and these clones were CD8+.

Scientists made TCR beta libraries using quantitative 5'-RACE with molecular barcodes. A single record per CDR3 protein comes from TCRdb applying MiXCR to the 5' RACE reads. Here the sample spans 350,000 to 550,000 distinct CDR3 sequences, 20% to 30% being singletons. The ends lost 4 bases at V and 0 bases at J; junction bases unmatched: 5. CDR1 is SGHRS and CDR2 is YFSETQ in the germline V gene. The CDR3 is made up of 16 amino acids. This clonotype was recorded a few times. What it binds is unknown. The sample consisted of blood, either unsorted or a sorted T cell fraction (not recorded which). The chain has TRBV5-1 and TRBJ2-1, with 9 nucleotides matching TRBD2. This receptor was taken from a male donor with ankylosing spondylitis. In DNA, the CDR3 is TGCGCCAGCAGCGCCGGGACTAGCCGCTCCTACAATGAGCAGTTCTTC. Translating it yields CASSAGTSRSYNEQFF. Using reference TRBV5-1 and TRBJ2-1 for the parts outside the CDR3, the full variable domain is KAGVTQTPRYLIKTRGQQVTLSCSPISGHRSVSWYQQTPGQGLQFLFEYFSETQRNKGNFPGRFSGRQFSNSRSEMNVSTLELGDSALYLCASSAGTSRSYNEQFFGPGTRLTVL.